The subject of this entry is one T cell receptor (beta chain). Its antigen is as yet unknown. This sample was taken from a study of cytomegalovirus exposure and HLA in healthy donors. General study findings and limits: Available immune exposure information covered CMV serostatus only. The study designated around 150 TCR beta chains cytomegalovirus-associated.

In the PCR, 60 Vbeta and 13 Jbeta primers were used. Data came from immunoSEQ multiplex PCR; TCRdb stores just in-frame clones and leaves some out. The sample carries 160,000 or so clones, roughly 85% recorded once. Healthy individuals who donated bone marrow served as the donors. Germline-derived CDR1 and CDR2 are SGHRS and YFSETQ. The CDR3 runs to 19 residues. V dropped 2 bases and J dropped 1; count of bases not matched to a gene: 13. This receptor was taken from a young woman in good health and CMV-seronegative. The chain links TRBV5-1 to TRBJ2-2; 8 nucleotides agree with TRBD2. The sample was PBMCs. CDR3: CASSFGREALSLNTGELFF. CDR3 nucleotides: TGCGCCAGCAGCTTCGGGCGGGAGGCCCTCTCACTGAACACCGGGGAGCTGTTTTTT.